This TCR beta chain was found in a study of long-term antiretroviral therapy in people with HIV. The study's findings and limits: Blood dates from the mid-2000s to the late 2010s, possibly under older ART regimens.

Sequencing used immunoSEQ v3.0 at survey level. The assay was immunoSEQ multiplex PCR, and TCRdb's table has in-frame clones only and misses some. The sample includes some 16,000 clones, roughly 95% seen only once; the top ten take about 1.4%. Note on this clone: Its antigen is currently unknown.

CDR1 MDHEN and CDR2 SYDVKM come from the germline V gene. The germline V and J ends were trimmed by 1 base and 3 bases, with 4 bases remaining between them. The CDR3 consists of 12 residues. The receptor's source is a man aged 25 to 40 with HIV. The sequenced sample was unsorted PBMCs, obtained more than 10 years after starting antiretroviral therapy. This rearrangement joins TRBV28 to TRBJ2-7; D unclear. The CDR3 nucleotides are TGTGCCAGCAGTTTATACAGCTACGAGCAGTACTTC. Translation gives CASSLYSYEQYF. The full variable domain, its missing parts supplied by reference TRBV28 and TRBJ2-7, is DVKVTQSSRYLVKRTGEKVFLECVQDMDHENMFWYRQDPGLGLRLIYFSYDVKMKEKGDIPEGYSVSREKKERFSLILESASTNQTSMYLCASSLYSYEQYFGPGTRLTVT.